This is a list of T cell receptor beta chains from one sample in a study of blood T cell repertoires in COVID-19. Clones were read by immunoSEQ multiplex PCR, and TCRdb kept only the in-frame ones, dropping some. The sample shows approximately 320,000 clones, approximately 85% of them seen only once. Sequencing input: peripheral blood. Every receptor here comes from a human donor in a cohort sampled during active COVID-19. The conserved cysteine and the conserved F or W are not part of the CDR3 here. Fields, in order: J gene, V gene, clone size, CDR3 protein. Only part of the rows carry a size: once, few, many, or a class if the clone is expanded.

J: TRBJ1-2
V: TRBV5-6
size: -
CDR3: ASSLEGLRDYGYT

J: TRBJ2-7
V: TRBV2
size: -
CDR3: ASRGTGTLTPYEQY

J: TRBJ1-4
V: TRBV19
size: -
CDR3: ASSIYLSGVDEKLF

J: TRBJ2-2
V: TRBV11-2
size: -
CDR3: ASSFGTGQAIFAGELF

J: TRBJ1-2
V: TRBV24-1
size: -
CDR3: ATRGPGNYGYT

J: TRBJ2-7
V: TRBV12-5
size: -
CDR3: ASGSYYEQY

J: TRBJ2-1
V: TRBV5-3
size: -
CDR3: ARTYEERGDNEQF

J: TRBJ1-6
V: TRBV6-6
size: few
CDR3: ASTKSSYNSPLH

J: TRBJ1-1
V: TRBV12-3/TRBV12-4
size: -
CDR3: ASSLSGTEAF

J: TRBJ1-2
V: TRBV24-1
size: -
CDR3: ATSDRDSATRGYGYT

J: TRBJ2-7
V: TRBV10-3
size: -
CDR3: AISEALDRGRRGEQY

J: TRBJ1-1
V: TRBV30
size: -
CDR3: AWMSIRDTEAF

J: TRBJ2-1
V: TRBV12-3/TRBV12-4
size: -
CDR3: ASSWGGVDEQF

J: TRBJ2-3
V: TRBV9
size: -
CDR3: ASSEGGASTDTQY

J: TRBJ2-4
V: TRBV12-3/TRBV12-4
size: -
CDR3: ASSPGQGHIQY

J: TRBJ1-2
V: TRBV5-1
size: -
CDR3: ASTQGQGYYGYT